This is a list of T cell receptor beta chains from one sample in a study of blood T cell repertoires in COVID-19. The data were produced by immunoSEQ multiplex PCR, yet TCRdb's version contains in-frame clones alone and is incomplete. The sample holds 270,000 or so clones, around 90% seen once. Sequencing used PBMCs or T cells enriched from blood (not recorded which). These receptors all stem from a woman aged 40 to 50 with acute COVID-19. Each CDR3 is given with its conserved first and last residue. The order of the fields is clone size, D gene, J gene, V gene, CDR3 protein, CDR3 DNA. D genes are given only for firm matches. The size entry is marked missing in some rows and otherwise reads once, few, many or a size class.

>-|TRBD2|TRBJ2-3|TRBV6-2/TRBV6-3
CASSSLRGGLHTQYF
TGTGCCAGCAGTTCCCTCCGGGGGGGCCTTCATACGCAGTATTTT
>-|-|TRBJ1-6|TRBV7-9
CASSFRGDNSPLHF
TGTGCCAGCAGCTTTAGAGGGGACAACTCACCCCTCCACTTT
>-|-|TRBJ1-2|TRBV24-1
CATSDLGGFGGYTF
TGTGCCACCAGTGATTTAGGGGGATTTGGTGGCTACACCTTC
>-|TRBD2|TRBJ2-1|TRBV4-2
CASSQDGTSGSYEQFF
TGTGCCAGCAGCCAAGATGGGACTAGCGGGAGCTATGAGCAGTTCTTC
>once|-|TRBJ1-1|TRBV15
CATSRVTENTEAFF
TGTGCCACCAGCAGAGTAACAGAGAACACTGAAGCTTTCTTT
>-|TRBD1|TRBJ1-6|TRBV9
CASSVDRDNSPLHF
TGTGCCAGCAGCGTCGACAGGGATAATTCACCCCTCCACTTT
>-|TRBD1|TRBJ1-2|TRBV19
CASSILSGTGLYGYTF
TGTGCCAGTAGTATACTGTCCGGGACAGGGCTATATGGCTACACCTTC
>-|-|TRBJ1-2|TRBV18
CASSLDSHTNYGYTF
TGTGCCAGCTCACTGGACAGCCACACTAACTATGGCTACACCTTC
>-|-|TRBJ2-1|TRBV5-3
CARVWRNDYNEQFF
TGTGCCAGGGTATGGAGGAATGATTACAATGAGCAGTTCTTC
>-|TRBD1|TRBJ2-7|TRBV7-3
CASSSMTGGEQYF
TGTGCCAGCAGCTCAATGACAGGGGGCGAGCAGTACTTC
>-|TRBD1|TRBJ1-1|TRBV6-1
CASSDRTGAFWNTEAFF
TGTGCCAGCAGTGATCGGACAGGGGCATTTTGGAACACTGAAGCTTTCTTT
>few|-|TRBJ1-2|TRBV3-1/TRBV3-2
CASSQAQSYGYTF
TGTGCCAGCAGCCAAGCCCAGTCCTATGGCTACACCTTC
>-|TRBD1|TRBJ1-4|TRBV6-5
CASSTDRGNEKLFF
TGTGCCAGCAGTACGGACAGGGGTAATGAAAAACTGTTTTTT
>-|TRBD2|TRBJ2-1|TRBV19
CASRTSGANEQFF
TGTGCCAGTAGAACTAGCGGGGCCAATGAGCAGTTCTTC
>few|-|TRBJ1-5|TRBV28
CASSLDTENQPQHF
TGTGCCAGCAGTTTAGATACAGAAAATCAGCCCCAGCATTTT
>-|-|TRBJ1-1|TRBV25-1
CASSDPRAGDTEAFF
TGTGCCAGCAGTGACCCAAGGGCAGGGGACACTGAAGCTTTCTTT
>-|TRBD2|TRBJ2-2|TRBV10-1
CASSSGLAGENTGELFF
TGCGCCAGCAGCTCGGGACTAGCGGGAGAGAACACCGGGGAGCTGTTTTTT
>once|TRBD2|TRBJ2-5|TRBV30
CAWSVGTRGETQYF
TGTGCCTGGAGTGTAGGGACTAGGGGGGAGACCCAGTACTTC
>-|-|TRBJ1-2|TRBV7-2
CASSGTTHGGYTF
TGTGCCAGCAGCGGCACAACCCACGGGGGCTACACCTTC
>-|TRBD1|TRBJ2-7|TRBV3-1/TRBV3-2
CASSRLTPDGTGGLYEQYF
TGTGCCAGCAGCCGTCTTACACCTGATGGGACAGGGGGCCTCTACGAGCAGTACTTC
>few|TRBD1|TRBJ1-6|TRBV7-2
CASSSTGPYSPLHF
TGTGCCAGCAGCTCGACAGGGCCCTATTCACCCCTCCACTTT
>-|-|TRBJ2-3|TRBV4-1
CASRSSASDTQYF
TGCGCCAGCAGATCTAGTGCTTCAGATACGCAGTATTTT
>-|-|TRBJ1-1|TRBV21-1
CASSKDAGAEATNTEAFF
TGTGCCAGCAGCAAAGATGCAGGCGCGGAGGCAACGAACACTGAAGCTTTCTTT
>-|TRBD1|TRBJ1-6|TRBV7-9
CASSFGQVGSPLHF
TGTGCCAGCAGCTTTGGACAGGTCGGGTCACCCCTCCACTTT
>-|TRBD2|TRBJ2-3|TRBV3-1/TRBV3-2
CASSQVPGTSGSADTQYF
TGTGCCAGCAGCCAAGTTCCCGGGACTAGCGGGAGTGCAGATACGCAGTATTTT
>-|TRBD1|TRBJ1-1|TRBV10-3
CATQTRTGGTEAFF
TGTGCCACCCAAACTAGGACAGGGGGAACTGAAGCTTTCTTT
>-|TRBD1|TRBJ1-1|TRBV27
CASSPGTVDMNTEAFF
TGTGCCAGCAGTCCCGGGACAGTAGATATGAACACTGAAGCTTTCTTT
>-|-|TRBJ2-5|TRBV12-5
CASGLSSQRGETQYF
TGTGCTAGTGGTCTTAGTTCTCAAAGAGGGGAGACCCAGTACTTC
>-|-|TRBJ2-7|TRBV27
CASSLGGGVRGQYF
TGTGCCAGCAGTTTAGGAGGGGGGGTCCGCGGGCAGTACTTC
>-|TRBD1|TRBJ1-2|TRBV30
CAWNIPTPGQGHYGYTF
TGTGCCTGGAACATACCAACGCCGGGACAGGGCCACTATGGCTACACCTTC
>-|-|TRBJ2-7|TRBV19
CASSTNRDTYEQYF
TGTGCCAGTAGTACTAACCGGGACACCTACGAGCAGTACTTC